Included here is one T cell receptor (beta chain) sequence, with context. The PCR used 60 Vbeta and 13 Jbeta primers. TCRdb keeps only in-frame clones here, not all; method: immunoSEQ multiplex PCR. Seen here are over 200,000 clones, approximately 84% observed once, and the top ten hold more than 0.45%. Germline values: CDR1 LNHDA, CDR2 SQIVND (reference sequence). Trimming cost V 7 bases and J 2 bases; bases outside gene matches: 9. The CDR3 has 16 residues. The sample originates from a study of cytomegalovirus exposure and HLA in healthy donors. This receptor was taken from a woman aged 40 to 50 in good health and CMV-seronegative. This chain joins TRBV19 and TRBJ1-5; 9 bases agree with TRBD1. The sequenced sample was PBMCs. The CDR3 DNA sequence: TGTGCCAGTATCGACAGGGGGTTGGGTGGCAATCAGCCCCAGCATTTT. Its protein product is CASIDRGLGGNQPQHF. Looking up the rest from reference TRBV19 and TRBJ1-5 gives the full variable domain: DGGITQSPKYLFRKEGQNVTLSCEQNLNHDAMYWYRQDPGQGLRLIYYSQIVNDFQKGDIAEGYSVSREKKESFPLTVTSAQKNPTAFYLCASIDRGLGGNQPQHFGDGTRLSIL.